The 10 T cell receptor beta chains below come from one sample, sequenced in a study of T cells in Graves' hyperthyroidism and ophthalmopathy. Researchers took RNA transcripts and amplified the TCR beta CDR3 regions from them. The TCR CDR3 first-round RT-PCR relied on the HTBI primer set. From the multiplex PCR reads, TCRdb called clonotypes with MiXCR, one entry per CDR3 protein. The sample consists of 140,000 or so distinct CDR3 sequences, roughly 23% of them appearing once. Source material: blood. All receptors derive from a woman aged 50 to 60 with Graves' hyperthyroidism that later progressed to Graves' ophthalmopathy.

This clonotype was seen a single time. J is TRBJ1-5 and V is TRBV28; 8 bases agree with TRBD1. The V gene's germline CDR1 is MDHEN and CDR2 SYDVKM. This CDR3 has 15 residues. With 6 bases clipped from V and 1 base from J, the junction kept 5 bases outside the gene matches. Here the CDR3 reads CASRKQGESNQPQHF. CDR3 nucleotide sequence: TGTGCCAGCAGAAAACAGGGGGAGAGCAATCAGCCCCAGCATTTT.

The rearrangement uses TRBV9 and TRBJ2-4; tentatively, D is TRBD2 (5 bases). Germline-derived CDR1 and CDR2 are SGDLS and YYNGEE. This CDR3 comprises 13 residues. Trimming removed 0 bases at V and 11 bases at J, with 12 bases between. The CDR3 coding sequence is TGTGCCAGCAGCGTAGCGGCGGGCTCCGTTCAGTACTTC. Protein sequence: CASSVAAGSVQYF.

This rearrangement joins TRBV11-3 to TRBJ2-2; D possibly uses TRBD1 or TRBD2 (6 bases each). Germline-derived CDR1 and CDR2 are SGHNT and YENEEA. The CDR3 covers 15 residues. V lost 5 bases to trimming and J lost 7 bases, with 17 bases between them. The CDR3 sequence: CASSPYSGGGGELFF. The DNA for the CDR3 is TGTGCCAGCAGCCCCTATAGCGGAGGGGGCGGGGAGCTGTTTTTT.

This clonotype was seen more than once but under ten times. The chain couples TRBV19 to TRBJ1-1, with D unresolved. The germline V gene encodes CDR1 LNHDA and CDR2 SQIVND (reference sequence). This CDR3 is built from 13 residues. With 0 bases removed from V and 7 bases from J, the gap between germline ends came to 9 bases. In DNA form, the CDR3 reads TGTGCCAGTAGTATAGATGGAGACATTGAAGCTTTCTTT. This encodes CASSIDGDIEAFF. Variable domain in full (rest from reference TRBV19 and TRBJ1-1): DGGITQSPKYLFRKEGQNVTLSCEQNLNHDAMYWYRQDPGQGLRLIYYSQIVNDFQKGDIAEGYSVSREKKESFPLTVTSAQKNPTAFYLCASSIDGDIEAFFGQGTRLTVV.

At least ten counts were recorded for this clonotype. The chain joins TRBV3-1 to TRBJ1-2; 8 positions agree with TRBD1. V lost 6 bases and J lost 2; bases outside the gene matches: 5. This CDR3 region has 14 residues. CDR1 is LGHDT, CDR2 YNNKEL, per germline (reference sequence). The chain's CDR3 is CASSNTGGNYGYTF. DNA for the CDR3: TGTGCCAGCAGTAACACAGGGGGAAACTATGGCTACACCTTC.

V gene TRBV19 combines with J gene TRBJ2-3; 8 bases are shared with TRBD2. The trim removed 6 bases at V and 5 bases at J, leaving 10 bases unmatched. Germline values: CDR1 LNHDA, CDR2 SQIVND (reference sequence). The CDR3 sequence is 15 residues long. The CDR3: CASSPGLGGKDTQYF. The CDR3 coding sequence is TGTGCCAGTAGCCCGGGACTAGGAGGAAAAGATACGCAGTATTTT. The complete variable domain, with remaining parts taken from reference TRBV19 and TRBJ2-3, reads DGGITQSPKYLFRKEGQNVTLSCEQNLNHDAMYWYRQDPGQGLRLIYYSQIVNDFQKGDIAEGYSVSREKKESFPLTVTSAQKNPTAFYLCASSPGLGGKDTQYFGPGTRLTVL.

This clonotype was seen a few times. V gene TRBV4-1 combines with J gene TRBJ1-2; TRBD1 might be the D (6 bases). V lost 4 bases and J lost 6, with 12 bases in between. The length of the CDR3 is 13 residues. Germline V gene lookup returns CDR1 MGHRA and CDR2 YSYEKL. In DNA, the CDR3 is TGCGCCAGCAGCCCTGTAGGGGGGGATGGCTACACCTTC. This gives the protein CASSPVGGDGYTF.

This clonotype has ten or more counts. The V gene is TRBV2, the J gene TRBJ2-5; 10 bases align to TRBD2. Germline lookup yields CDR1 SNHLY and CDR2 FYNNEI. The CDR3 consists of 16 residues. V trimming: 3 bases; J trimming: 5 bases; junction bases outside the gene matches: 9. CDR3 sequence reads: CASSDAAGGPRETQYF. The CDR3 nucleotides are TGTGCCAGCAGTGATGCAGCGGGAGGGCCTCGGGAGACCCAGTACTTC.

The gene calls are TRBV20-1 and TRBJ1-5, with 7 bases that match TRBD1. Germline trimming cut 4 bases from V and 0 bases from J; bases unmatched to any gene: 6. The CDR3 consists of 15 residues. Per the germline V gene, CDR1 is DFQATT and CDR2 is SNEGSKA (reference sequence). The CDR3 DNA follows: TGCAGTGCTAAGACAGGGATGTATAGCAATCAGCCCCAGCATTTT. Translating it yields CSAKTGMYSNQPQHF.

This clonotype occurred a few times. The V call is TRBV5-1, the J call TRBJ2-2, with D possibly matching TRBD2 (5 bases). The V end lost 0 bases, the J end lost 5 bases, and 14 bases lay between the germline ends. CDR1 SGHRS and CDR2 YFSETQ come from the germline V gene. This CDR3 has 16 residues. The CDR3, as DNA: TGCGCCAGCAGCTTGGAGGTATTTGGAGGAACCGGGGAGCTGTTTTTT. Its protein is CASSLEVFGGTGELFF.